This T cell receptor (beta chain) comes out of a study of T cells in Graves' hyperthyroidism and ophthalmopathy. Overall study context: Peripheral blood was secured at the point of initial diagnosis, before any treatment. Findings of the study overall: Blood shared most expanded thyroid clonotypes above 0.001.

Exclusions: uncontrolled infection, other autoimmune disease, pregnancy, lactation. Clinicians diagnosed patients from clinical symptoms, serum thyroxine and TRAb, thyroid ultrasound and orbital computed tomography. Remarks on this clonotype: The antigen is not known.

Amplified regions were TCR beta CDR3 sequences from RNA transcripts. In the first-round RT-PCR of the TCR CDR3, the HTBI primer set was used. TCRdb reprocessed the multiplex PCR reads via MiXCR and lists one record per CDR3 protein. The sample consists of 450,000 to 600,000 distinct CDR3 sequences, 11% to 15% of them appearing once. From germline, CDR1 is MDHEN and CDR2 SYDVKM. Trimming at V came to 7 bases and at J to 2 bases, leaving 2 bases not matched to a gene. The CDR3 spans 12 residues. V usage is TRBV28 and J usage is TRBJ2-7, with 7 nucleotides matching TRBD1. This clonotype was sampled from a woman in her thirties or forties with Graves' hyperthyroidism. Sequencing input: blood. CDR3 sequence reads: CASKGAPYEQYF. CDR3 nucleotides: TGTGCCAGCAAGGGGGCCCCCTACGAGCAGTACTTC.